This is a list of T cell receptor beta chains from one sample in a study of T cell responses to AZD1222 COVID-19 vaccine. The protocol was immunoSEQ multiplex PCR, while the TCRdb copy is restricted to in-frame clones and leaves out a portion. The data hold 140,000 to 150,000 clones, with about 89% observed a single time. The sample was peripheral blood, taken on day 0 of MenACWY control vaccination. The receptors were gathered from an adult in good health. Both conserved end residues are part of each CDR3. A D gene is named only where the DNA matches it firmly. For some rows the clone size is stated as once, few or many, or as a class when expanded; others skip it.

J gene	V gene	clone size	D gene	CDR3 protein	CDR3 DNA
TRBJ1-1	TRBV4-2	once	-	CASSLAGGTNTEAFF	TGTGCCAGCAGCCTAGCCGGGGGCACGAACACTGAAGCTTTCTTT
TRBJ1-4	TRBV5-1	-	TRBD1	CASSRTGGELFF	TGCGCCAGCAGCCGGACAGGGGGCGAACTGTTTTTT
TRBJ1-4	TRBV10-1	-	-	CASRADRNEKLFF	TGCGCCAGCAGGGCGGACCGGAATGAAAAACTGTTTTTT
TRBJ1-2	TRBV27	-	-	CASSLKGYGYTF	TGTGCCAGCAGTTTGAAAGGGTATGGCTACACCTTC
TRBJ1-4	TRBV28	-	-	CASSSTNEKLFF	TGTGCCAGCAGTTCGACTAATGAAAAACTGTTTTTT
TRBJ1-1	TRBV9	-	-	CASSVTSRTEAFF	TGTGCCAGCAGCGTAACATCCCGAACTGAAGCTTTCTTT
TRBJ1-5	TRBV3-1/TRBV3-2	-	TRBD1	CASSRTGPNQPQHF	TGTGCCAGCAGCCGGACAGGGCCAAATCAGCCCCAGCATTTT
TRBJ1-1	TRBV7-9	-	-	CASSHLQGKAEAFF	TGTGCCAGCAGCCACCTACAGGGTAAAGCTGAAGCTTTCTTT
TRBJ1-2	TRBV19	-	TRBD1	CASGTGLKEGGYTF	TGTGCCAGTGGGACAGGGTTGAAGGAGGGAGGCTACACCTTC
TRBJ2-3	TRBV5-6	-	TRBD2	CASSPGLAGVDTQYF	TGTGCCAGCAGCCCCGGACTAGCGGGGGTGGATACGCAGTATTTT
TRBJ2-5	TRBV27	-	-	CASSSFGRPQETQYF	TGTGCCAGCAGTTCCTTTGGACGGCCCCAAGAGACCCAGTACTTC
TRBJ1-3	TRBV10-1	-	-	CASSEEGISGNTIYF	TGCGCCAGCAGTGAGGAGGGGATCTCTGGAAACACCATATATTTT
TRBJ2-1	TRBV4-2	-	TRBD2	CASSQIGTSGPYNEQFF	TGTGCCAGCAGCCAGATCGGGACTAGCGGGCCTTACAATGAGCAGTTCTTC
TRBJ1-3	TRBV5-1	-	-	CASSLDTGVSGNTIYF	TGCGCCAGCAGCTTGGATACTGGGGTCTCTGGAAACACCATATATTTT
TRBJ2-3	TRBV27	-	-	CATVGDYTDTQYF	TGTGCCACAGTGGGGGATTACACAGATACGCAGTATTTT
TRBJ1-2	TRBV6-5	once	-	CASSDNYGYTF	TGTGCCAGCAGCGACAACTATGGCTACACCTTC
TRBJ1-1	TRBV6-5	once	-	CASSFHGYTEAFF	TGTGCCAGCAGTTTCCACGGGTACACTGAAGCTTTCTTT
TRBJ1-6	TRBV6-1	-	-	CASSEVFRSNSPLHF	TGTGCCAGCAGTGAAGTTTTCCGGAGTAATTCACCCCTCCACTTT
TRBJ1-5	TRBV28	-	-	CASSSDRISNQPQHF	TGTGCCAGCAGTTCCGACAGGATTAGCAATCAGCCCCAGCATTTT
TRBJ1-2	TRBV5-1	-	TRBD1	CASSPDRVNGYTF	TGCGCCAGCAGTCCGGACAGGGTTAATGGCTACACCTTC
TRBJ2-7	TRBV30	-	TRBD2	CATTSVSSSYEQYF	TGTGCCACGACTAGCGTATCATCTTCCTACGAGCAGTACTTC
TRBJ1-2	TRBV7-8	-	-	CASSLVDSNYGYTF	TGTGCCAGCAGCTTAGTGGACAGTAACTATGGCTACACCTTC
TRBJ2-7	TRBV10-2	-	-	CASSEQLGYEQYF	TGCGCCAGCAGTGAACAGCTGGGCTACGAGCAGTACTTC
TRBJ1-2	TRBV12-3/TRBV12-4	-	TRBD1	CASSLGGYGGYTF	TGTGCCAGCAGCCTAGGGGGCTATGGAGGCTACACCTTC
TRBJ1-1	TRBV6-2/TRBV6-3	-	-	CASSYSLAGMNTEAFF	TGTGCCAGCAGTTATTCGCTTGCGGGTATGAACACTGAAGCTTTCTTT